This T cell receptor beta chain emerged from a study of blood T cell repertoires in COVID-19. Study overall: Material from acute and convalescent COVID-19 was sourced from the United States, Italy and Spain.

Categorization into cohorts depended on clinical history that participants reported. Recovered status in Cohort 3 required two negative PCRs, clearance, or symptom resolution. Germline V gives CDR1 SGDLS, CDR2 YYNGEE. The CDR3 sequence is 14 residues long. V was shortened by 3 bases and J by 2 bases, with 12 bases between the two germline ends. Per the original data handling: By means of reference gene primer amplification, nucleated cell counts were estimated. This table comes from immunoSEQ multiplex PCR, and its TCRdb copy is limited to in-frame clones, with some not included. D and trimming come from the DNA, and the V and J calls and clone size come from that table. The sample consists of 150,000 to 200,000 clones, 87% of them appearing once.

The clonotype comes from a woman between 25 and 40 years old who had recovered from COVID-19. The chain joins TRBV9 to TRBJ2-7; TRBD2 might be the D (6 bases). The specimen sequenced was PBMCs or T cells enriched from blood (not recorded which). CDR3 amino acids: CASSGGDWAYEQYF. DNA of the CDR3: TGTGCCAGCAGCGGAGGGGACTGGGCCTACGAGCAGTACTTC.